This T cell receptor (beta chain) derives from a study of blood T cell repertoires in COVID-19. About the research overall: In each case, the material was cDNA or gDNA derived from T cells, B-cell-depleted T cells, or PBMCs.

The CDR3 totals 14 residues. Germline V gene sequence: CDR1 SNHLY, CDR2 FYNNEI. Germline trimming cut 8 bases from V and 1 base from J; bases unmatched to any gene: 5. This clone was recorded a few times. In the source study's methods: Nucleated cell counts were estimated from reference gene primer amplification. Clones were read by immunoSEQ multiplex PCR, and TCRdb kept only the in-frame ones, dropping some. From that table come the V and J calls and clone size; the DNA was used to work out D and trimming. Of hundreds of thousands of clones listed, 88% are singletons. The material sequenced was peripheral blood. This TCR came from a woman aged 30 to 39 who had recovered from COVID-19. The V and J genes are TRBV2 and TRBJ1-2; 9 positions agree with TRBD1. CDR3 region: CASGTGSFNYGYTF. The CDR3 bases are TGTGCCAGCGGGACAGGGTCCTTTAACTATGGCTACACCTTC.